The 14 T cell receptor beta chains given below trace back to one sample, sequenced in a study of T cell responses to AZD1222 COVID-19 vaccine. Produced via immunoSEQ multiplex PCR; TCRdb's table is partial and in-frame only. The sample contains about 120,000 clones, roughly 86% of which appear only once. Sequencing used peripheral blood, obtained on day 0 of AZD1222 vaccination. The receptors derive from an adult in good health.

The CDR3 loop is CAWSAGGYGYTF. CDR3 coding DNA: TGTGCCTGGTCGGCGGGGGGCTATGGCTACACCTTC. The chain combines TRBV30 with TRBJ1-2; possible D gene TRBD1, 5 bases. V lost 5 bases and J lost 4, with 11 bases in between. The CDR3 has 12 amino acids. CDR1 is GTSNPN and CDR2 is SVGIG in the germline V gene (reference sequence).

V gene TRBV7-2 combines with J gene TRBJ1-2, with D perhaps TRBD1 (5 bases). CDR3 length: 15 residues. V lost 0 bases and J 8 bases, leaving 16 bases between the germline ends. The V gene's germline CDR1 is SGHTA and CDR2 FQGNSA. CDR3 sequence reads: CASSLALEGIRGYTF. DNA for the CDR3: TGTGCCAGCAGCTTAGCGCTGGAGGGGATTCGGGGCTACACCTTC.

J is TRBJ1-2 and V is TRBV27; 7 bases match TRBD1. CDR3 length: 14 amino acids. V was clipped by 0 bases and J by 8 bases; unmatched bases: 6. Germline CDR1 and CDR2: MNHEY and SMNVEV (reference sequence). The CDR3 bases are TGTGCCAGCAGTTTATCAGAGGGGGCCTGGGGCTACACCTTC. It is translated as CASSLSEGAWGYTF.

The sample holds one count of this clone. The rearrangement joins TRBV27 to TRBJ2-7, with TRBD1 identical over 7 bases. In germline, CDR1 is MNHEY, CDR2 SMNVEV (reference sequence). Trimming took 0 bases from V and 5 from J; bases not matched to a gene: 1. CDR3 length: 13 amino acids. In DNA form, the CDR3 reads TGTGCCAGCAGTTTATCCGACAGGGACGAGCAGTACTTC. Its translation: CASSLSDRDEQYF.

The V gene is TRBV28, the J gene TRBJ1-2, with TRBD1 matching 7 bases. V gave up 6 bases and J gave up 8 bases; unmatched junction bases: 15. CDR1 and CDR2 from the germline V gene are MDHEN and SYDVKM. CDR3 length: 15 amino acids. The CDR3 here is CASSLLSDRGRGYTF. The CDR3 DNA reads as TGTGCCAGCAGCCTCCTATCGGATAGGGGGCGCGGCTACACCTTC.

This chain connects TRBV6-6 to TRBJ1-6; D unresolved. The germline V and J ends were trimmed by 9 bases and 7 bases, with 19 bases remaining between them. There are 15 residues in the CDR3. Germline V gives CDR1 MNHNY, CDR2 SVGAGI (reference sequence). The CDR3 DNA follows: TGTGCCAGGAAGGCGCACCGGGCCTCGAATTCACCCCTCCACTTT. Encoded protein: CARKAHRASNSPLHF.

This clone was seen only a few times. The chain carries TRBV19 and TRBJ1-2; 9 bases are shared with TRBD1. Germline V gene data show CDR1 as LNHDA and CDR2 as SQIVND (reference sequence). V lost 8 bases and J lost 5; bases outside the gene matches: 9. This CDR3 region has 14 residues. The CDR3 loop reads CASRESGTGYGYTF. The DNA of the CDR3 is TGTGCCAGTCGGGAGTCCGGGACAGGGTATGGCTACACCTTC. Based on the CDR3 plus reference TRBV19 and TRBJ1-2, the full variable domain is DGGITQSPKYLFRKEGQNVTLSCEQNLNHDAMYWYRQDPGQGLRLIYYSQIVNDFQKGDIAEGYSVSREKKESFPLTVTSAQKNPTAFYLCASRESGTGYGYTFGSGTRLTVV.

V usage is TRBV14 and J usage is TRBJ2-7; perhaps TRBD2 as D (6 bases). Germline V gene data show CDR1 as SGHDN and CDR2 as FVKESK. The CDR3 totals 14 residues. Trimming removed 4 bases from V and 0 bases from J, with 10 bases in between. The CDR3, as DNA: TGTGCCAGCAGCCTAATACTAGCCTCCTACGAGCAGTACTTC. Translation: CASSLILASYEQYF.

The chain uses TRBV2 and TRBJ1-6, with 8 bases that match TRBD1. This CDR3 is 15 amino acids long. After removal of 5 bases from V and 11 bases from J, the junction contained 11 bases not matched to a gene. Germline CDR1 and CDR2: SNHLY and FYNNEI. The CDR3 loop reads CASSPRQGLKAPLHF. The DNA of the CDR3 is TGTGCCAGCAGTCCACGACAGGGGTTGAAAGCACCCCTCCACTTT.

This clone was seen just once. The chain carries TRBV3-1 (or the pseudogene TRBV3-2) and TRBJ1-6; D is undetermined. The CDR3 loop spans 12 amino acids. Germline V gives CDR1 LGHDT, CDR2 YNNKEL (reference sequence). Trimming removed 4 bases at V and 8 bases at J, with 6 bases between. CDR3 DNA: TGTGCCAGCAGCCGGAACGATTCACCCCTCCACTTT. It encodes CASSRNDSPLHF.

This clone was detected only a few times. The CDR3 is CASSDTGGDTEAFF. The CDR3 bases are TGTGCCAGCAGTGACACAGGGGGTGACACTGAAGCTTTCTTT. The rearrangement uses TRBV6-4 and TRBJ1-1, with 8 bases fitting TRBD1. V gave up 2 bases and J gave up 3 bases; unmatched junction bases: 2. The germline V gene has CDR1 MRHNA and CDR2 SNTAGT. This CDR3 is 14 amino acids long.

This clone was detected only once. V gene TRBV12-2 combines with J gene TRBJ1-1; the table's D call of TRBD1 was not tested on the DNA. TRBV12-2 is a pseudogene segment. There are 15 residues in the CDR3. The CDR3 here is CASRLDDRGATEAFF. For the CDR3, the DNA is TGTGCAAGTCGCTTGGACGACAGGGGGGCGACTGAAGCTTTCTTT.

The CDR3 nucleotides read TGTGCCAGCAGCAAAGTGGCCGAGGGGGTGCGAAACACCATATATTTT. Translating gives CASSKVAEGVRNTIYF. V and J are TRBV21-1 and TRBJ1-3; the table assigns TRBD1, which was not confirmed against the DNA. TRBV21-1 is recorded as a pseudogene. The CDR3 sequence is 16 residues long.

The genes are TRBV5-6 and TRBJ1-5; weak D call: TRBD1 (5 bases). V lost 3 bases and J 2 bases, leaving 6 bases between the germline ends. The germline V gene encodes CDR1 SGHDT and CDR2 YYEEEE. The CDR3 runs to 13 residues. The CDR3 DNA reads TGTGCCAGCAGCTGGGGGGGCAATCAGCCCCAGCATTTT. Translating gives CASSWGGNQPQHF. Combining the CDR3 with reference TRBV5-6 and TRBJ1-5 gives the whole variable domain DAGVTQSPTHLIKTRGQQVTLRCSPKSGHDTVSWYQQALGQGPQFIFQYYEEEERQRGNFPDRFSGHQFPNYSSELNVNALLLGDSALYLCASSWGGNQPQHFGDGTRLSIL.